Shown below are 14 T cell receptor beta chains from a single sample sequenced in a study of cytomegalovirus exposure and HLA in healthy donors. PCR involved 60 Vbeta and 13 Jbeta primers. Assay used: immunoSEQ multiplex PCR; TCRdb lists only in-frame clones, some missing. Found here are approximately 200,000 clones, about 77% of them singletons; the top ten hold approximately 5%. The sequenced sample consisted of PBMCs. These receptors all stem from a man aged 30 to 45 in good health and CMV-seropositive.

This clone was found a few times. V usage is TRBV9 and J usage is TRBJ2-5; TRBD2 aligns across 7 bases. V shed 0 bases and J 5 bases; nucleotides not matched to a gene: 4. CDR3 length: 14 amino acids. CDR1 is SGDLS and CDR2 is YYNGEE in the germline V gene. CDR3 protein: CASSVGGEGETQYF. CDR3 sequence (DNA): TGTGCCAGCAGCGTAGGAGGGGAGGGGGAGACCCAGTACTTC.

Notes on this clone: Germline and junction disagree at one end, which may indicate a read error. This rearrangement joins TRBV7-9 to TRBJ2-7, with a tentative D call TRBD2 (6 bases). This CDR3 comprises 13 residues. Germline V gene sequence: CDR1 SEHNR, CDR2 FQNEAQ (reference sequence). The CDR3 coding sequence is TGTCCCAGCAGCCGAGGGACTTTCTACGAGCAGTACTTC. Protein product: CPSSRGTFYEQYF. Filled out from reference TRBV7-9 and TRBJ2-7, the complete variable domain reads DTGVSQNPRHKITKRGQNVTFRCDPISEHNRLYWYRQTLGQGPEFLTYFQNEAQLEKSRLLSDRFSAERPKGSFSTLEIQRTEQGDSAMYLCPSSRGTFYEQYFGPGTRLTVT.

This chain uses TRBV28 with TRBJ2-7, with 7 bases lining up with TRBD2. The germline gives CDR1 MDHEN, CDR2 SYDVKM. The CDR3 has 15 residues. V lost 6 bases and J lost 6; bases outside the gene matches: 14. This chain's CDR3 is CASSFPRTSHSEQYF. CDR3 nucleotide sequence: TGTGCCAGCAGCTTCCCCCGGACTAGTCATTCCGAGCAGTACTTC. The full variable domain, in which reference TRBV28 and TRBJ2-7 provide the parts outside the CDR3, is DVKVTQSSRYLVKRTGEKVFLECVQDMDHENMFWYRQDPGLGLRLIYFSYDVKMKEKGDIPEGYSVSREKKERFSLILESASTNQTSMYLCASSFPRTSHSEQYFGPGTRLTVT.

The rearrangement joins TRBV28 to TRBJ1-1, with D possibly matching TRBD1 (6 bases). The V and J ends lost 3 bases and 4 bases respectively, with 12 bases between them. This CDR3 comprises 14 residues. Germline CDR1 reads MDHEN; CDR2 reads SYDVKM. In DNA, the CDR3 is TGTGCCAGCAGTTTGCACAGGGAGGGCACTGAAGCTTTCTTT. Translated: CASSLHREGTEAFF.

This clone showed up just a few times. The CDR3 loop is CASSYLDRNTEAFF. In DNA, the CDR3 is TGTGCCAGCAGTTACCTAGACAGAAACACTGAAGCTTTCTTT. V usage is TRBV6-5 and J usage is TRBJ1-1, with D tentatively TRBD1 (5 bases). The ends were cut back, 2 bases at V and 2 bases at J, with 9 bases in the middle. Germline CDR1 MNHEY, CDR2 SVGAGI. The CDR3 contains 14 residues.

The table lists this clone with a few counts. This rearrangement joins TRBV10-3 to TRBJ2-2; 9 nucleotides agree with TRBD2. V gave up 7 bases and J gave up 7 bases; unmatched junction bases: 13. CDR1 is ENHRY and CDR2 is SYGVKD in the germline V gene. The CDR3 spans 16 residues. CDR3 protein: CAITSPRGLAGGELFF. Here the CDR3 DNA reads TGTGCCATCACCTCACCCCGGGGACTAGCTGGCGGGGAGCTGTTTTTT.

V usage is TRBV4-3 and J usage is TRBJ1-4; 8 nucleotides agree with TRBD1. Germline V gene sequence: CDR1 LGHNA, CDR2 YSLEER. The CDR3 has 16 amino acids. Trimming at V came to 4 bases and at J to 7 bases, leaving 11 bases not matched to a gene. CDR3 coding DNA: TGCGCCAGCAGCCGAACCCCCGGGACAGGTGGTGAAAAACTGTTTTTT. Its translation is CASSRTPGTGGEKLFF.

The chain joins TRBV2 to TRBJ2-1, with 9 bases identical to TRBD1. V was clipped by 6 bases and J by 1 base; unmatched bases: 7. The V gene's germline CDR1 is SNHLY and CDR2 FYNNEI. This CDR3 has 16 amino acids. Here the CDR3 reads CASRKTGGGSYNEQFF. The CDR3 nucleotides are TGTGCCAGCAGGAAGACAGGGGGGGGGTCCTACAATGAGCAGTTCTTC.

This chain joins TRBV2 and TRBJ2-7; 10 bases align to TRBD2. CDR1 SNHLY and CDR2 FYNNEI come from the germline V gene. The CDR3 covers 13 residues. J gave up 6 bases and V 8 bases, and 7 bases lay outside the gene matches. The CDR3 DNA sequence: TGTGCCAGCGGGGGACTAGCGCTCAGCGAGCAGTACTTC. As protein: CASGGLALSEQYF.

A few counts support this clone. The chain links TRBV29-1 to TRBJ2-1; no clear D. The CDR3 has 14 residues. V was pared by 1 base and J by 13 bases, with 20 bases between. Germline V gene lookup returns CDR1 SQVTM and CDR2 ANQGSEA. The CDR3 sequence: CSVEGTGPVGYQFF. CDR3 sequence (DNA): TGCAGCGTTGAAGGAACGGGTCCCGTCGGATACCAGTTCTTC.

CDR3 region: CASSVDTERNTIYF. As DNA, the CDR3 is TGTGCCAGCAGCGTCGACACAGAAAGAAACACCATATATTTT. The chain joins TRBV7-9 to TRBJ1-3, with D unresolved. The CDR3 is 14 residues long. Germline V CDR1 and CDR2: SEHNR, FQNEAQ (reference sequence). V lost 5 bases, J lost 5 bases, and 13 bases lay in between. The entire variable domain, with the rest obtained from reference TRBV7-9 and TRBJ1-3, is as follows: DTGVSQNPRHKITKRGQNVTFRCDPISEHNRLYWYRQTLGQGPEFLTYFQNEAQLEKSRLLSDRFSAERPKGSFSTLEIQRTEQGDSAMYLCASSVDTERNTIYFGEGSWLTVV.

The chain employs TRBV7-9 and TRBJ2-1, with a possible D match to TRBD1 (6 bases). CDR3 length equals 15 residues. CDR1 SEHNR and CDR2 FQNEAQ come from the germline V gene (reference sequence). V gave up 1 base and J gave up 14 bases, with 21 bases separating them. CDR3 amino acids: CASSLGDYGGNGEFF. The CDR3 DNA follows: TGTGCCAGCAGCTTAGGAGACTATGGGGGCAATGGGGAGTTCTTC.

The chain has TRBV12-5 and TRBJ2-5, with 8 bases aligning to TRBD1. Unmatched junction bases numbered 10, after V lost 2 bases and J lost 5 bases. This CDR3 contains 16 residues. CDR1 and CDR2 (germline): LGHNT, FRNRAP. The CDR3 protein is CASGLNYRGTGETQYF. CDR3 DNA sequence: TGTGCTAGTGGTTTGAACTACAGGGGGACGGGGGAGACCCAGTACTTC.

The chain's CDR3 is CASSVGVSGGGTDTQYF. As DNA, the CDR3 is TGTGCCAGCAGCGTAGGGGTTTCAGGGGGCGGTACAGATACGCAGTATTTT. The rearrangement uses TRBV9 and TRBJ2-3; 8 bases align to TRBD1. The V gene's germline CDR1 is SGDLS and CDR2 YYNGEE. Trimming cost V 0 bases and J 3 bases; bases outside gene matches: 9. This CDR3 is built from 17 residues.